The clone carrying this T cell receptor (beta chain) was detected once. The CDR3 runs 11 residues. The germline V gene encodes CDR1 SEHNR and CDR2 FQNEAQ (reference sequence). V lost 10 bases and J lost 4, with 7 bases in between. Measured with immunoSEQ multiplex PCR; TCRdb has only the in-frame clones, and not every one. The data hold 2,000 to 2,500 clones, with 84% observed a single time. This sample is part of a study of immune evolution from preneoplasia to lung adenocarcinoma. Sequencing was carried out using FFPE invasive lung adenocarcinoma tissue. The chain combines TRBV7-9 with TRBJ2-2; D unresolved. This TCR was recovered from a person aged 60 to 80 with invasive lung adenocarcinoma. CDR3 nucleotides: TGTGCCACCGCCTTCACCGGGGAGCTGTTTTTT. It is translated as CATAFTGELFF.